These 5 T cell receptor beta chains were sequenced from one sample in a study of cytomegalovirus exposure and HLA in healthy donors. Generated by immunoSEQ multiplex PCR, the TCRdb table keeps only in-frame clones and is missing some. The table shows 130,000 or so clones, with 70% to 90% occurring only once. What was sequenced was PBMCs. Receptors originate from a woman between 25 and 40 years old in good health and CMV-seronegative.

The J gene is TRBJ1-4, the V gene TRBV15; D gene uncertain. CDR1 LNHNV and CDR2 YYDKDF come from the germline V gene (reference sequence). V dropped 3 bases and J dropped 0 bases, with 5 bases sitting between them. There are 14 residues in the CDR3. The CDR3 DNA reads as TGTGCCACCAGCAGCCGGGCAACTAATGAAAAACTGTTTTTT. It encodes CATSSRATNEKLFF. The full variable domain, rest sourced from reference TRBV15 and TRBJ1-4, is DAMVIQNPRYQVTQFGKPVTLSCSQTLNHNVMYWYQQKSSQAPKLLFHYYDKDFNNEADTPDNFQSRRPNTSFCFLDIRSPGLGDTAMYLCATSSRATNEKLFFGSGTQLSVL.

J is TRBJ1-1 and V is TRBV19; the match to TRBD1 covers 7 bases. The CDR3 has 15 residues. V lost 6 bases, J lost 0 bases, and 7 bases stayed unmatched. Germline CDR1 reads LNHDA; CDR2 reads SQIVND (reference sequence). CDR3 in DNA: TGTGCCAGTAGGGGGATGACAGGGTTGAACACTGAAGCTTTCTTT. Residues: CASRGMTGLNTEAFF.

The rearrangement uses TRBV4-1 and TRBJ2-7; TRBD1 agrees at 12 bases. CDR3 size: 15 residues. Germline lookup yields CDR1 MGHRA and CDR2 YSYEKL. J was trimmed by 7 bases and V by 4 bases; bases with no gene match: 8. CDR3 nucleotides: TGCGCCAGCAGCCCGGGACAGGGGGCGGCTTGGGAGCAGTACTTC. It yields the protein CASSPGQGAAWEQYF.

This chain links TRBV5-6 with TRBJ1-1; 7 nucleotides align to TRBD1. Germline values: CDR1 SGHDT, CDR2 YYEEEE. CDR3 length equals 12 residues. J was trimmed by 10 bases and V by 0 bases; bases with no gene match: 3. CDR3 nucleotide sequence: TGTGCCAGCAGCTTGGGTCCAGGGGGAGCTTTCTTT. It is translated as CASSLGPGGAFF. Variable domain in full (rest from reference TRBV5-6 and TRBJ1-1): DAGVTQSPTHLIKTRGQQVTLRCSPKSGHDTVSWYQQALGQGPQFIFQYYEEEERQRGNFPDRFSGHQFPNYSSELNVNALLLGDSALYLCASSLGPGGAFFGQGTRLTVV.

The chain is built from TRBV29-1 and TRBJ1-1; tentatively, D is TRBD1 (5 bases). CDR1 SQVTM and CDR2 ANQGSEA come from the germline V gene. This CDR3 is built from 13 residues. The V and J ends lost 4 bases and 1 base respectively, with 10 bases between them. The CDR3 DNA follows: TGCAGCGTTGGGACACAGCGGAACACTGAAGCTTTCTTT. Its translation is CSVGTQRNTEAFF.